This TCR beta chain originates from a study of T cell repertoires in cytomegalovirus infection. On the study more broadly: Public TCR beta signatures marked donors with CMV infection and the matching HLA.

Study-wide results and caveats: What dominated the ex vivo response were HLA-C-restricted CMV-specific TCR beta clonotypes. The study identified carriers of CMV plus the relevant HLA from cumulative public TCR beta family frequency.

This CDR3 contains 14 residues. CDR1 and CDR2 (germline): LGHNA, YSLEER. The germline V and J ends were trimmed by 2 bases and 5 bases, with 12 bases remaining between them. TCRdb ran MiXCR on the reads and lists one entry per CDR3 protein. The table lists hundreds of thousands of distinct CDR3 sequences, over 15% of them singletons. Notes on this clonotype: Its antigen is still unknown.

This TCR was sampled from a human donor in good health (CMV status not recorded). Some clones in this sample may be carry-over from other donors' samples. The sequencing sample was made of PBMCs. This sequence joins TRBV4-3 and TRBJ2-5; either TRBD1 or TRBD2 may supply D (6 bases each). Here the CDR3 DNA reads TGCGCCAGCAGCCAATTGCAGGGGAGGGAGACCCAGTACTTC. Residues: CASSQLQGRETQYF.